This T cell receptor beta chain was captured in a study of human thymus T cells (dated by TCRdb to 2020 to 2022). About the study as a whole: TCR alpha and beta repertoires from seven to nine infant thymus samples and a few related peripheral blood samples were characterized in the study. The cohort included a handful of male and two female infants, with donor ages spanning 7 to 244 days. Overall results and qualifications from the work: Usage of V and J gene segments appeared to be biased in both the thymic and the peripheral blood repertoires. The related research found that thymic TCR repertoires overlapped highly between unrelated individuals. Thymus samples yielded on average roughly 840,000 unique TCRB clonotypes, compared with 80,000 to 85,000 from blood samples.

The germline V gene provides CDR1 MDHEN and CDR2 SYDVKM. Measured from the cysteine to the phenylalanine, the CDR3 is 13 residues long. Solely the CDR3 DNA is kept, with 39 bases framed from the first base. V is clipped by 4 bases and J by 8 bases, and the sequence between their germline boundaries is 14 bases long. Concerning this clone itself: This clone's antigen is unknown. Base qualities are missing; no much larger clone stands one base away.

The immunoSEQ multiplex PCR assay was used to amplify the TCRB and TCRAD loci from a standardized amount of quality-controlled genomic DNA. The amplicons covered the V(D)J region and were long enough to include the CDR3 and to identify the V and J genes. The commercial immunoSEQ service was used to sequence amplicons on an Illumina platform. For the original study's pipeline: Primer bias and sequencing errors were corrected using previously described methods, and TCRAD and TCRB definitions followed the IMGT database. The repertoires were analysed using immunoSEQ Analyzer 3.0 and VDJTools for basic statistics, V/J segment usage, diversity estimates, rarefaction and pairwise overlap. Diversity was estimated using the Chao1, ChaoE, Efron-Thisted, Shannon and inverse Simpson indices, and was also estimated on datasets down-sampled to the size of the smallest sample. Repertoire overlap was determined by strict matching of CDR3 nucleotide sequence, V gene and J gene, and Jaccard-based multidimensional scaling clustering was applied. TCRdb retrieved this table from immuneACCESS and kept in-frame rearrangements only. Not all clones are present; in checked studies, unresolved V genes account for under half, and no reason is known for the remainder. V, J and clone size are taken as reported in that table, and D and trimming were inferred from the DNA itself. The sample table contains around 130,000 clones; only one count was recorded for about 95% of them. Approximately 0.022% of the sample rests with the top ten.

The thymus tissue came from surgical resects taken out during corrective cardiac surgery. Immunologically healthy infants undergoing open corrective cardiac surgery for congenital heart defects in Finland were used as donors. Thymocytes were mechanically released from the tissue and were stored as pellets of about 9-33 million cells at -70 degrees C. A QIAsymphony instrument was used to extract genomic DNA from the frozen cell pellets. The sequencing input was thymus tissue. This TCR derives from a boy under three years old with a congenital heart defect but otherwise immunologically healthy. The sequence is built from TRBV28 and TRBJ2-5; 5 matching bases give a weak D call of TRBD1. Here is the DNA: TGTGCCAGCAGTTCACAGGACACCATTACCCAGTACTTC. Its product reads: CASSSQDTITQYF.